This TCR beta chain was recorded in a study of blood T cell repertoires in COVID-19. The authors' processing: Amplified reference gene primers provided the basis for estimating nucleated cell counts. Clones were sequenced by immunoSEQ multiplex PCR, and TCRdb holds only the in-frame ones, with some missing. V and J calls and clone size are given by that table; D and trimming were obtained from the DNA. The sample has some 180,000 clones, 86% seen once. This CDR3 contains 14 residues. Germline V lookup: CDR1 GTSNPN, CDR2 SVGIG (reference sequence). The V and J ends lost 8 bases and 0 bases respectively, with 14 bases between them. This clone was recorded only once.

This rearrangement joins TRBV30 to TRBJ2-1; D might be TRBD2 (7 bases). The specimen was peripheral blood. This TCR was sampled from a man between 65 and 80 years old with active or convalescent COVID-19. CDR3 DNA sequence: TGTGCCACAAGCCGGGGGGCCTCCTACAATGAGCAGTTCTTC. Protein sequence: CATSRGASYNEQFF.